This is a list of T cell receptor beta chains from one sample in a study of T cell changes during pregnancy in multiple sclerosis. TCRdb's table, derived via immunoSEQ multiplex PCR, lists solely in-frame clones and lacks some. This sample has over 25,000 clones, with about nine tenths found just once. The sample was CD4+ T cells from peripheral blood mononuclear cells, taken in the second trimester of pregnancy. Every receptor here comes from a female donor in good health, enrolled as a control in a pregnancy study. The CDR3 runs from the conserved cysteine through the conserved F or W.

CDR3 length | J gene | V gene | CDR3 protein
12 | TRBJ1-3 | TRBV2 | CASSLERNTIYF
11 | TRBJ2-1 | TRBV25-1 | CASYYYNEQFF
15 | TRBJ2-1 | TRBV6-4 | CASSVKLAGESEQFF
15 | TRBJ1-4 | TRBV27 | CASSLSSYRGEKLFF
13 | TRBJ1-2 | TRBV6-5 | CASSQTEYYGYTF
16 | TRBJ1-2 | TRBV14 | CASSPYGGGFNYGYTF
18 | TRBJ1-5 | TRBV7-8 | CASSSTRPGGAGNQPQHF
11 | TRBJ1-1 | TRBV20-1 | CSAREGAEAFF
15 | TRBJ1-5 | TRBV27 | CASSLNRASNQPQHF
15 | TRBJ2-7 | TRBV7-9 | CASSTLAELLYEQYF
15 | TRBJ2-2 | TRBV5-6 | CASSQTSGVTGELFF
16 | TRBJ2-3 | TRBV7-6 | CASSLAGGLARDTQYF
18 | TRBJ2-7 | TRBV10-3 | CAASGSKGWTSVSYEQYF
14 | TRBJ2-3 | TRBV30 | CAGGQGPPTDTQYF
12 | TRBJ2-1 | TRBV7-2 | CASSSLYNEQFF
17 | TRBJ2-7 | TRBV7-2 | CASSLVLAGVGGGEQYF
14 | TRBJ1-2 | TRBV7-2 | CASSLGHGNYGYTF
14 | TRBJ1-6 | TRBV11-3 | CASSSTGENSPLHF
14 | TRBJ2-1 | TRBV30 | CAYTDRVSSNEQFF
14 | TRBJ2-7 | TRBV19 | CASSPGTQAYEQYF
13 | TRBJ2-1 | TRBV19 | CASSGGSYNEQFF
14 | TRBJ2-7 | TRBV5-6 | CASSPTLWAYEQYF
15 | TRBJ2-1 | TRBV7-2 | CASSPEAGATNEQFF
14 | TRBJ2-5 | TRBV18 | CASSLGLVQETQYF
15 | TRBJ2-1 | TRBV7-8 | CASSPAGLANNEQFF
18 | TRBJ1-1 | TRBV25-1 | CASSEVKTGPGGITEAFF
13 | TRBJ2-2 | TRBV27 | CASTSGFTGELFF
13 | TRBJ1-5 | TRBV18 | CASSTTGAQPQHF
14 | TRBJ2-7 | TRBV18 | CASSPGRVGEAQYF
12 | TRBJ2-7 | TRBV7-9 | CASSFRSYEQYF
13 | TRBJ1-5 | TRBV9 | CASSRDSNQPQHF
15 | TRBJ1-3 | TRBV7-2 | CASSLGAGSGNTIYF
15 | TRBJ1-5 | TRBV2 | CASNLRGQGYQPQHF
15 | TRBJ1-1 | TRBV5-8 | CASSLGSGWNTEAFF
16 | TRBJ2-5 | TRBV5-1 | CASSLGGLGKGETQYF
16 | TRBJ2-7 | TRBV19 | CASSIQPTPTLGEQYF
14 | TRBJ1-6 | TRBV6-6 | CASSTDRDYSPLHF
16 | TRBJ2-3 | TRBV6-5 | CASSLGLAGVTDTQYF
16 | TRBJ2-5 | TRBV7-2 | CASSPLTSASQETQYF
16 | TRBJ2-2 | TRBV7-2 | CASSPPAGGAVGELFF
13 | TRBJ1-3 | TRBV6-6 | CASSRLSGNTIYF
16 | TRBJ2-7 | TRBV4-3 | CASSQRTGTEAGEQYF